This record looks at one T cell receptor (beta chain) sequence and its context. This record belongs to a study of human T cells and chemical hapten exposure. Study-wide context: Sensitization employed 2% DPC on approximately 2 cm by approximately 2 cm of upper inner arm skin. The scalp of each patient received a weekly diphenylcyclopropenone dose for the full roughly 25-week study.

The time point was: patch test 1, 2 weeks after DPC sensitization. The sample's treatment: therapeutic diphenylcyclopropenone sensitization with weekly scalp DPC. Patients had alopecia, were aged 18 to 70, and were not pregnant. TCRdb recomputed calls from the RACE reads with MiXCR, one row per CDR3 protein. The sample carries 90,000 or so distinct CDR3 sequences, over 9.5% recorded once. V was trimmed by 7 bases and J by 8 bases, leaving 9 bases between them. CDR1 is MNHEY, CDR2 SMNVEV, per germline (reference sequence). The CDR3 runs 11 residues. This specimen consisted of whole blood, obtained in connection with sensitization to the hapten diphenylcyclopropenone (DPC). This TCR came from a man aged 40-50 years with alopecia areata. Some clones in this sample may be carry-over from other donors' samples. The V gene is TRBV27, the J gene TRBJ2-1; tentative D call: TRBD1 (5 bases). The CDR3 sequence: CASTPGHEQFF. CDR3 nucleotides: TGTGCCAGCACCCCAGGGCATGAGCAGTTCTTC.